This T cell receptor beta chain was found in a study of Graves' ophthalmopathy and Graves' hyperthyroidism. Scientists amplified the TCR beta CDR3 regions from RNA transcripts. HTBI primers were used in a first-round RT-PCR, which preceded a second-round multiplex PCR. TCRdb fed the multiplex PCR reads into MiXCR, producing one record per CDR3 protein. Among 200,000 to 250,000 distinct CDR3 sequences, about 22% were seen once, and the ten largest hold about 46%. With 0 bases removed from V and 5 bases from J, the gap between germline ends came to 11 bases. The CDR3 consists of 14 residues. Germline-derived CDR1 and CDR2 are LGHNA and YNFKEQ.

This TCR derives from a woman aged 45-59 years with Graves' ophthalmopathy. Sequencing was carried out using peripheral blood. V usage is TRBV4-2 and J usage is TRBJ2-7, with a weak D call TRBD2 (5 bases). The CDR3 coding sequence is TGTGCCAGCAGCCAAGACACTAGGTCGCACGAGCAGTACTTC. Translation gives CASSQDTRSHEQYF.